This is a list of T cell receptor beta chains from one sample in a study of blood T cell repertoires in COVID-19. Data came from immunoSEQ multiplex PCR; TCRdb stores just in-frame clones and leaves some out. The repertoire holds over 250,000 clones, 83% seen once, with more than 8% in the top ten. The sample was peripheral blood. These receptors all stem from a woman between 45 and 65 years old who had recovered from COVID-19. Each CDR3 is given with its conserved first and last residue. D genes are given only for firm matches. Not all rows give a size; the values are once, few, many and, for expanded clones, a class.

d_gene	v_gene	abundance	j_gene	CDR3nt	CDR3aa
TRBD2	TRBV4-3	-	TRBJ2-3	TGCGCCAGCAGCCAAGTAGCGGGAGCTGCAGATACGCAGTATTTT	CASSQVAGAADTQYF
-	TRBV15	-	TRBJ2-7	TGTGCCACCAGCAGAGATCTCTTATCCTACGAGCAGTACTTC	CATSRDLLSYEQYF
-	TRBV5-6	-	TRBJ2-1	TGTGCCAGCAGCGATACGACGTTAGGACTTAACAATGAGCAGTTCTTC	CASSDTTLGLNNEQFF
TRBD2	TRBV24-1	-	TRBJ2-1	TGTGCCACCAGTGATTGGTCTAGCGGGAAGACCGGCAATGAGCAGTTCTTC	CATSDWSSGKTGNEQFF
-	TRBV6-2/TRBV6-3	-	TRBJ2-7	TGTGCCAGCAGTTACCAGGGGCCCTACGAGCAGTACTTC	CASSYQGPYEQYF
TRBD1	TRBV7-9	-	TRBJ1-1	TGTGCCAGCAGCCCTATAGGTCAGGGGGCAAGAACTGAAGCTTTCTTT	CASSPIGQGARTEAFF
TRBD2	TRBV3-1/TRBV3-2	-	TRBJ2-3	TGTGCCAGCAGCCAAATGGGACTAGACACAGATACGCAGTATTTT	CASSQMGLDTDTQYF
-	TRBV2	-	TRBJ1-2	TGTGCCAGCAGCCCCGGGACATCCTATGGCTACACCTTC	CASSPGTSYGYTF
-	TRBV24-1	many	TRBJ1-1	TGTGCCACCAGTGGGGCCAGCGGTGGCACTGAAGCTTTCTTT	CATSGASGGTEAFF
-	TRBV7-6	-	TRBJ2-1	TGTGCCAGCAGCTTAGACCTAGCTATCCTCAATGAGCAGTTCTTC	CASSLDLAILNEQFF